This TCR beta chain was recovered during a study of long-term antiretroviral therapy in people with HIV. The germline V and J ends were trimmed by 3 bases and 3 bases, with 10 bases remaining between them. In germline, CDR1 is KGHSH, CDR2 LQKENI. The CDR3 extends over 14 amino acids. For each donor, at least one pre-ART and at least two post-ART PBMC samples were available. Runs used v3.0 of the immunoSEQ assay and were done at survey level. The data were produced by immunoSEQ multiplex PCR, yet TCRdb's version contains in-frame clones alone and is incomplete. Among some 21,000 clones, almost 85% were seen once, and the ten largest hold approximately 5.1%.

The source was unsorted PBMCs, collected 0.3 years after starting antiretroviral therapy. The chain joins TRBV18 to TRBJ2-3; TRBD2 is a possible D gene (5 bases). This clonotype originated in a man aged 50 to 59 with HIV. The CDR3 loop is CASSPGSATDTQYF. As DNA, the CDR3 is TGTGCCAGCTCACCGGGTAGCGCGACAGATACGCAGTATTTT.